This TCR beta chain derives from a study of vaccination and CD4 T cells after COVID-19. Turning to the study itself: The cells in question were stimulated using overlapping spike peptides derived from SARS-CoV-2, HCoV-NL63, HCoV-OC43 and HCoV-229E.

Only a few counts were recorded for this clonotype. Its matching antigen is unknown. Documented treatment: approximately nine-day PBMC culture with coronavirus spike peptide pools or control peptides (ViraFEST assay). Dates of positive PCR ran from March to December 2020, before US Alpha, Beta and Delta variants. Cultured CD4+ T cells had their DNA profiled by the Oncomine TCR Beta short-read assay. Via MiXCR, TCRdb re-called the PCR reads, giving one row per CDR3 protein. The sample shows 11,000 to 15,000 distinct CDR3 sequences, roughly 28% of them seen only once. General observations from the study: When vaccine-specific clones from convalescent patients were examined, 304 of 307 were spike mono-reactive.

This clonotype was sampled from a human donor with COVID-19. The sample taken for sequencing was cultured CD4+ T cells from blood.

The CDR3 DNA reads as TGTGCCAGCAGTTTAATAACAGGGGGCCCCAATCAGCCCCAGCATTTT. Translating it yields CASSLITGGPNQPQHF. The rearrangement links TRBV12-3 or TRBV12-4 to TRBJ1-5, with TRBD1 matching 9 bases. Trimming removed 2 bases from V and 3 bases from J; junction bases left unmatched: 5. This CDR3 has 16 amino acids.